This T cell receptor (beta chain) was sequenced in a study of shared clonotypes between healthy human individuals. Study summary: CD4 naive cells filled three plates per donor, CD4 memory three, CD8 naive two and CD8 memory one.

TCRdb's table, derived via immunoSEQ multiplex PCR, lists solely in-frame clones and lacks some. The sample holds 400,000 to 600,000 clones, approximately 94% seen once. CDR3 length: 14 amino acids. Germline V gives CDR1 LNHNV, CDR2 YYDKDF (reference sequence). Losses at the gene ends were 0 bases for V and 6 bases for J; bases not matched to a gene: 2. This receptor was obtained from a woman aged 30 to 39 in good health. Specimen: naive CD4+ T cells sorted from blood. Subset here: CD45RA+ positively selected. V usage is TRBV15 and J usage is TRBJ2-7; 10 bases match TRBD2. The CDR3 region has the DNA TGTGCCACCAGCAGAGATCCTAGCGGGAGCGAGCAGTACTTC. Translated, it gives CATSRDPSGSEQYF.